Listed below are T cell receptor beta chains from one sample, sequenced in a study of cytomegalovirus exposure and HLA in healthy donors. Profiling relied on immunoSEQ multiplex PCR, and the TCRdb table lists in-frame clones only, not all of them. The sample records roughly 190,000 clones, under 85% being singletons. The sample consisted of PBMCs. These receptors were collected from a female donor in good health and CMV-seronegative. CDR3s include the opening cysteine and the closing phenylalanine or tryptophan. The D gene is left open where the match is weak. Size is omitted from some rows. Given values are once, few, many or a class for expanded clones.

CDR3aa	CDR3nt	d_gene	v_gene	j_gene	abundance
CASNHPPGEAFF	TGTGCCAGCAACCATCCCCCCGGTGAAGCTTTCTTT	NA	TRBV9	TRBJ1-1	NA
CASSFSRGLNTEAFF	TGTGCCAGCAGTTTTTCCAGGGGGCTGAACACTGAAGCTTTCTTT	TRBD1	TRBV27	TRBJ1-1	NA
CASSPPNRVDSEKLFF	TGTGCCAGCTCACCACCGAATCGGGTCGATAGTGAAAAACTGTTTTTT	NA	TRBV18	TRBJ1-4	NA
CASSKGGGRSYNEQFF	TGTGCCAGCAGCAAAGGGGGGGGGCGTTCCTACAATGAGCAGTTCTTC	NA	TRBV11-3	TRBJ2-1	NA
CASSLLEGGREQYF	TGTGCCAGCAGTCTTCTTGAGGGAGGTCGCGAGCAGTACTTC	NA	TRBV2	TRBJ2-7	NA
CASSRQSPGELFF	TGTGCCAGCAGTCGACAGTCTCCCGGGGAGCTGTTTTTT	NA	TRBV6-6	TRBJ2-2	NA
CASSPSTGGEWNTEAFF	TGTGCCAGCAGTCCATCGACAGGGGGGGAATGGAACACTGAAGCTTTCTTT	TRBD1	TRBV11-2	TRBJ1-1	once
CASSFLGAGYGYTF	TGTGCCAGCAGTTTTCTGGGGGCGGGCTATGGCTACACCTTC	NA	TRBV28	TRBJ1-2	NA
CASSSGLATNEKLFF	TGTGCCAGTAGTTCAGGACTGGCAACTAATGAAAAACTGTTTTTT	NA	TRBV19	TRBJ1-4	NA
CASTDQRNQPQHF	TGTGCCAGTACCGACCAGCGTAATCAGCCCCAGCATTTT	NA	TRBV19	TRBJ1-5	once